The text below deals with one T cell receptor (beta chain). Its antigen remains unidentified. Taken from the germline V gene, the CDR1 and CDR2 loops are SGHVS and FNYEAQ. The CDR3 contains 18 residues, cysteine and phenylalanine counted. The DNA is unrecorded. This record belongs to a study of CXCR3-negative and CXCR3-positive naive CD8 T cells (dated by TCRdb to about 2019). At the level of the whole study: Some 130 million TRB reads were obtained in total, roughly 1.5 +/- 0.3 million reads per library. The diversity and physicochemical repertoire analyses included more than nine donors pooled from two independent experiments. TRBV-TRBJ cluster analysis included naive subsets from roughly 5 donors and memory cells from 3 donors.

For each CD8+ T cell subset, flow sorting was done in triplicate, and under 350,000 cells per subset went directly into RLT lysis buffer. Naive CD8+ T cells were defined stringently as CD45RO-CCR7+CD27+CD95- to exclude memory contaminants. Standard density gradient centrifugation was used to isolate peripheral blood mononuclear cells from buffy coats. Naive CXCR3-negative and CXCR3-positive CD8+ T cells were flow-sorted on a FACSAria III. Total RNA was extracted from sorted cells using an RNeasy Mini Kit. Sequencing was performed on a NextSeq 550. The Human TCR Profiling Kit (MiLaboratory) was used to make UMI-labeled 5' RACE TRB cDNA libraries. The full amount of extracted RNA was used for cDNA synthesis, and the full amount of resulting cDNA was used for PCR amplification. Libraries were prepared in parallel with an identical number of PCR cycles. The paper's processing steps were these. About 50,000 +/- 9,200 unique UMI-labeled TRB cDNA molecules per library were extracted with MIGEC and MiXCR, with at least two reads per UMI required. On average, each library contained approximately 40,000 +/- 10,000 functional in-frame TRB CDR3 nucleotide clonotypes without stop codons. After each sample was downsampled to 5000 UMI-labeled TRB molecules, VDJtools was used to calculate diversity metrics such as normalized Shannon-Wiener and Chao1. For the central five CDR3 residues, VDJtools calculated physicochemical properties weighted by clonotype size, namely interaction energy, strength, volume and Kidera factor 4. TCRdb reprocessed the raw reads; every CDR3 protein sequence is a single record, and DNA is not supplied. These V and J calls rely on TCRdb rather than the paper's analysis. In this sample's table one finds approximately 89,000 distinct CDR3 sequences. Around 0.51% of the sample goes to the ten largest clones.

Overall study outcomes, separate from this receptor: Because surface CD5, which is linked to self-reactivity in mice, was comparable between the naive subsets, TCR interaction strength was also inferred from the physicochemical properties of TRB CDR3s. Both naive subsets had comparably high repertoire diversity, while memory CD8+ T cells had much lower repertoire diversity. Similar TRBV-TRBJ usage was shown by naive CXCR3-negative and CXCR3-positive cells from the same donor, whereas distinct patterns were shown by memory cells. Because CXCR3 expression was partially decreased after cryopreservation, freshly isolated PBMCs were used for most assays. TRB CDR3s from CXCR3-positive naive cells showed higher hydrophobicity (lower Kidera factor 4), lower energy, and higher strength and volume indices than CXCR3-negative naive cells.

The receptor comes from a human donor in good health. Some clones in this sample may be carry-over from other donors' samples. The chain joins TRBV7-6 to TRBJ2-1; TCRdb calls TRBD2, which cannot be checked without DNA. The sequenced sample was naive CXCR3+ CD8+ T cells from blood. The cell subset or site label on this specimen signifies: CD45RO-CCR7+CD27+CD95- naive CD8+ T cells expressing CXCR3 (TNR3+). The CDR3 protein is CASSLAGWSGGSNNEQFF.